This T cell receptor (beta chain) stems from a study of CD8+ T cells in alopecia areata. After isolation, RNA underwent reverse transcription to generate cDNA as the sequencing template. Sequenced by immunoSEQ multiplex PCR; TCRdb stores in-frame clones only, minus some. The table lists 150,000 or so clones, roughly 50% of them singletons, with around 4.8% in the top ten. The germline V and J ends were trimmed by 7 bases and 2 bases, with 13 bases remaining between them. The CDR3 spans 14 residues. The germline V gene has CDR1 SNHLY and CDR2 FYNNEI. The clonotype was recovered from a human donor in good health. The chain has TRBV2 and TRBJ2-3; TRBD2 might be the D (6 bases). What was sequenced was CD4+ T cells sorted from blood. The CDR3 nucleotides are TGTGCCAGCACCCCGGGACTTACCACAGATACGCAGTATTTT. Protein sequence: CASTPGLTTDTQYF.